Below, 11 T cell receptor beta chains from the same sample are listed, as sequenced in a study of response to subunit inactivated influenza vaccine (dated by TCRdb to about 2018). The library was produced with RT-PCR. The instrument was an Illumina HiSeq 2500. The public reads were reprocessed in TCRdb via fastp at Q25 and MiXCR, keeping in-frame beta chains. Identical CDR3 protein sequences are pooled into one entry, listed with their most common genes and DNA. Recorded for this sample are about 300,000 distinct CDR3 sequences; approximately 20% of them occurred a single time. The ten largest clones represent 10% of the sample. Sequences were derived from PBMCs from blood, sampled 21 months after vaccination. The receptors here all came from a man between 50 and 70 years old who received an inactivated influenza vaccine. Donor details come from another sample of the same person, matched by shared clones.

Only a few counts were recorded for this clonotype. The CDR3 reads CASSVTGPRNTEAFF. The CDR3 nucleotides read TGTGCCAGCAGCGTTACAGGGCCGAGGAACACTGAAGCTTTCTTT. V and J are TRBV5-8 and TRBJ1-1; possible D gene TRBD1, 6 bases. Germline CDR1 and CDR2: SGHTS and YDEGEE. Deletions cut 4 bases from V and 1 base from J, with 14 bases between. CDR3 length equals 15 residues.

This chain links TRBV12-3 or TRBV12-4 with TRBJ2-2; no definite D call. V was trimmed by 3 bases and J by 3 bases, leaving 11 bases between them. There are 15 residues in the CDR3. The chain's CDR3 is CASSFGQTDTGELFF. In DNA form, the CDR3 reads TGTGCCAGCAGTTTCGGGCAGACTGACACCGGGGAGCTGTTTTTT.

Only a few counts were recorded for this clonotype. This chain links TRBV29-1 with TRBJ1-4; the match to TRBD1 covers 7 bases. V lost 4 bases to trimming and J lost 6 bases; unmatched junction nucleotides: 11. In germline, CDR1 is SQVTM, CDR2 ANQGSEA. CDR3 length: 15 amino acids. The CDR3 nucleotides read TGCAGCGTTGCCCCGGGCAGGGGGGCCGATGAAAAACTGTTTTTT. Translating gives CSVAPGRGADEKLFF.

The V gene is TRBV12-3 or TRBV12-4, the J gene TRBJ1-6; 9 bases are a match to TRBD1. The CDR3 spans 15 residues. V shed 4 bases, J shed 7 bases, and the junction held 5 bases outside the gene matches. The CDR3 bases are TGTGCCAGCAGTTCGACGGGACAGGGCAATTCACCCCTCCACTTT. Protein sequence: CASSSTGQGNSPLHF.

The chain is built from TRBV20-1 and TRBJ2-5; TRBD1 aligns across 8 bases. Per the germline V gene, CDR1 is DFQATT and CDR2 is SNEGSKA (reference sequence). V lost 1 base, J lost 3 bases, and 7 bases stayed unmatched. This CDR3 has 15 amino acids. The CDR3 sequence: CSARVWDRFEETQYF. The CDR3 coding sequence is TGCAGTGCTAGAGTCTGGGACAGGTTCGAAGAGACCCAGTACTTC.

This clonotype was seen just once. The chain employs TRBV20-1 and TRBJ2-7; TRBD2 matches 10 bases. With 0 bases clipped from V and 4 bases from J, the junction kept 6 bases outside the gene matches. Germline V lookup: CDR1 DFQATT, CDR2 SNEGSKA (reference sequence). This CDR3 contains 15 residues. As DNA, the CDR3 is TGCAGTGCTAGAGATAGCGGGGGGCCGAGTTACGAGCAGTACTTC. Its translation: CSARDSGGPSYEQYF.

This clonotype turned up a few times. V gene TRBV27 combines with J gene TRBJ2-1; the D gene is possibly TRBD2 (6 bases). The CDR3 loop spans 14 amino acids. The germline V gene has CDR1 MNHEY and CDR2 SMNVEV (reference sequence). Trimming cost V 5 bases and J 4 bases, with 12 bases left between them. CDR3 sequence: CASSTFSGYNEQFF. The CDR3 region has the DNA TGTGCCAGCAGTACATTTAGCGGATACAATGAGCAGTTCTTC.

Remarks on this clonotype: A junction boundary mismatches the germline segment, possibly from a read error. The CDR3 loop reads CATHPPGHTYEQHF. The CDR3 bases are TGTGCCACCCATCCTCCGGGACATACCTACGAGCAGCACTTC. The gene calls are TRBV5-5 and TRBJ2-7, with a possible D match to TRBD1 (6 bases). This CDR3 spans 14 amino acids. Per germline, CDR1 SGHKS and CDR2 YYEKEE (reference sequence).

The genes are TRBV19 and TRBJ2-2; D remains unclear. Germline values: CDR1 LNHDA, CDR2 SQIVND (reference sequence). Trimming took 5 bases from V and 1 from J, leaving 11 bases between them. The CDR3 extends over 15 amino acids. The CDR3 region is CASSPVERNTGELFF. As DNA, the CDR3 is TGTGCCAGTAGTCCAGTAGAGCGGAACACCGGGGAGCTGTTTTTT.

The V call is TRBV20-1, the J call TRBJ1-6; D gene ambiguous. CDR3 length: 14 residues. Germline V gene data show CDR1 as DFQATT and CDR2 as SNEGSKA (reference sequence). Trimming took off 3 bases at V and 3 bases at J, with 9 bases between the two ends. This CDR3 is CSAREVSYNSPLHF. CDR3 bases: TGCAGTGCTAGGGAAGTGAGCTATAATTCACCCCTCCACTTT.

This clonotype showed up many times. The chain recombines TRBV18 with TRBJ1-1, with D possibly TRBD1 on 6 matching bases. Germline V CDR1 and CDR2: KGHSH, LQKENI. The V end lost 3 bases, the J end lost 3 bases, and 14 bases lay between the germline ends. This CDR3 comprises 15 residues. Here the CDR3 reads CASSPQGWEDTEAFF. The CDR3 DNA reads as TGTGCCAGCTCACCGCAGGGGTGGGAGGACACTGAAGCTTTCTTT.